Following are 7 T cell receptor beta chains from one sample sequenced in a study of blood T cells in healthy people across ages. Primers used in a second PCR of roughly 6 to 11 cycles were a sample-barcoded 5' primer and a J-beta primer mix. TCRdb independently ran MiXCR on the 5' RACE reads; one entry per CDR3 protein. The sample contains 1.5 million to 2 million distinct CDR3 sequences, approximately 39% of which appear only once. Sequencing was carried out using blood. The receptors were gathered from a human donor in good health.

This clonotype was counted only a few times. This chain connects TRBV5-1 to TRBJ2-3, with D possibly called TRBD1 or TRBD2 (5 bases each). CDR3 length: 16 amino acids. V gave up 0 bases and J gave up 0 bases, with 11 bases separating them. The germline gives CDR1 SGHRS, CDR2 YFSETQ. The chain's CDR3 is CASSLGGTTSTDTQYF. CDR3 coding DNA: TGCGCCAGCAGCTTGGGGGGGACCACGAGCACAGATACGCAGTATTTT.

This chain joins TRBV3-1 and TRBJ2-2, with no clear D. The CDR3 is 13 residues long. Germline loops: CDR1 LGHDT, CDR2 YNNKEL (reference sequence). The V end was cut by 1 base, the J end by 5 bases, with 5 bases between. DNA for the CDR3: TGTGCCAGCAGCCAAGCCGGGACCGGGGAGCTGTTTTTT. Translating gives CASSQAGTGELFF.

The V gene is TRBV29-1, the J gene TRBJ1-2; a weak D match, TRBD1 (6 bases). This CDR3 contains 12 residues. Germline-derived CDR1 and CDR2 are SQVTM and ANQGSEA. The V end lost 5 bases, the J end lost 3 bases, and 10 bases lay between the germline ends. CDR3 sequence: CSVNSGDYGYTF. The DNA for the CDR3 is TGCAGCGTTAATTCAGGGGACTATGGCTACACCTTC.

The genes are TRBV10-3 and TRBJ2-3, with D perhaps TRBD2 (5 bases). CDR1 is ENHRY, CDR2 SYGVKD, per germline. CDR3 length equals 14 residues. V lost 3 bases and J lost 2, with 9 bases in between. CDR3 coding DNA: TGTGCCATCAGTGAAGAGGGTTCCACAGATACGCAGTATTTT. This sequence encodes CAISEEGSTDTQYF.

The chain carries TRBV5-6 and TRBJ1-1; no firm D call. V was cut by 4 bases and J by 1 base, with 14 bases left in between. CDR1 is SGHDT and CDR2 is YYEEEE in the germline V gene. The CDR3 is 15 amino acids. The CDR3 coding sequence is TGTGCCAGCAGCGGAAGTTCAGAGTCGAACACTGAAGCTTTCTTT. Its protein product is CASSGSSESNTEAFF.

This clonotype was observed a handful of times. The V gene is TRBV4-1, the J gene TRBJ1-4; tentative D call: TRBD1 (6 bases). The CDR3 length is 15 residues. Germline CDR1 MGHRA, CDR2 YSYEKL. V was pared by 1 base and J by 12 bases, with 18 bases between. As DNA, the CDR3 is TGCGCCAGCAGCCAAGTGGGGGGGCGCGGGGGGCAACTGTTTTTT. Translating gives CASSQVGGRGGQLFF.

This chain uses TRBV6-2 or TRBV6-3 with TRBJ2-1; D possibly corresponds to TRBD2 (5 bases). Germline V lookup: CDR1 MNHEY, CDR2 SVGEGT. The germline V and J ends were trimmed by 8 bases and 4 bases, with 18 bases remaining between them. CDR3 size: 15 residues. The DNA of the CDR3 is TGTGCCAGCTGTCAACCAGCGGACTCGTACAATGAGCAGTTCTTC. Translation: CASCQPADSYNEQFF.